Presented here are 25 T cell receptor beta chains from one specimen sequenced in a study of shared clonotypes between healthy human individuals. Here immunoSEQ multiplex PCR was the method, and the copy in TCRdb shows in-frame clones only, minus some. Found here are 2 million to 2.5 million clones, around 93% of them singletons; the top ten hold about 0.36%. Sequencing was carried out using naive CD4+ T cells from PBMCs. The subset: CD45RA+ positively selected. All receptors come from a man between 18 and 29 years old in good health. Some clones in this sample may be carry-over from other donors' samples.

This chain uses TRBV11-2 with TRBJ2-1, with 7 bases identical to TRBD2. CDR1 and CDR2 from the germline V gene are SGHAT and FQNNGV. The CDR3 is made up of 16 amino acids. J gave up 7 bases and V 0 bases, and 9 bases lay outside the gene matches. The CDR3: CASSLDWGEGRNEQFF. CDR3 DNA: TGTGCCAGCAGCTTAGATTGGGGGGAGGGCCGAAATGAGCAGTTCTTC.

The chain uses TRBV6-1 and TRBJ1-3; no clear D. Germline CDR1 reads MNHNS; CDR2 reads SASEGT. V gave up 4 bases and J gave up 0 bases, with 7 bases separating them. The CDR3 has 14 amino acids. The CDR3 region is CASSVGFSGNTIYF. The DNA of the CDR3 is TGTGCCAGCAGTGTCGGTTTCTCTGGAAACACCATATATTTT.

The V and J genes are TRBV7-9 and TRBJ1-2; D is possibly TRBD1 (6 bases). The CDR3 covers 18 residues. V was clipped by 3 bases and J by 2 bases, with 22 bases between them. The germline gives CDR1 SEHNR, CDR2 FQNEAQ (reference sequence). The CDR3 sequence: CASSFIRDILLPNYGYTF. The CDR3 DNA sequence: TGTGCCAGCAGCTTTATCCGGGACATCCTACTACCGAACTATGGCTACACCTTC. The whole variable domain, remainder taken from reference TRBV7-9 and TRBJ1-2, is DTGVSQNPRHKITKRGQNVTFRCDPISEHNRLYWYRQTLGQGPEFLTYFQNEAQLEKSRLLSDRFSAERPKGSFSTLEIQRTEQGDSAMYLCASSFIRDILLPNYGYTFGSGTRLTVV.

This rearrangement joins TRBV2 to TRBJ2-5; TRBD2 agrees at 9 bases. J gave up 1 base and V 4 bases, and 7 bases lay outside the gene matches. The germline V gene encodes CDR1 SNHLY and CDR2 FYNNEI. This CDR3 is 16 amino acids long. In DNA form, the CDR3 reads TGTGCCAGCAGTGTAAATAGCGGGAGACGCCAAGAGACCCAGTACTTC. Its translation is CASSVNSGRRQETQYF.

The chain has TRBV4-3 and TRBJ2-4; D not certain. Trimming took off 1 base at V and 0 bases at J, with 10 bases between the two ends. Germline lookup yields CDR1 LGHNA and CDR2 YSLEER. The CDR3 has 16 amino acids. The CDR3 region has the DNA TGCGCCAGCAGCCAAGGAGTAGGTCTAGCCAAAAACATTCAGTACTTC. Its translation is CASSQGVGLAKNIQYF.

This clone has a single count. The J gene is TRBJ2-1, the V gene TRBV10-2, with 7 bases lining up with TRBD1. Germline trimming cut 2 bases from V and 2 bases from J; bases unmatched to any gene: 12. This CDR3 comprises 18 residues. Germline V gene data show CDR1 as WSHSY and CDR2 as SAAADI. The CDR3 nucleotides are TGCGCCAGCAGTGAGGTACGACAGGGCCCCTCGGCCTACAATGAGCAGTTCTTC. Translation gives CASSEVRQGPSAYNEQFF.

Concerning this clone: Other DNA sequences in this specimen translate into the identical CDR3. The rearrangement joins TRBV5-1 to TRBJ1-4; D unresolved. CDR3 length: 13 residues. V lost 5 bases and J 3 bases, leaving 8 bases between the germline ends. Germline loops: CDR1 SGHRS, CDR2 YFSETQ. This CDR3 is CASSLTPNEKLFF. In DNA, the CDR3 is TGCGCCAGCAGTCTCACCCCTAATGAAAAACTGTTTTTT.

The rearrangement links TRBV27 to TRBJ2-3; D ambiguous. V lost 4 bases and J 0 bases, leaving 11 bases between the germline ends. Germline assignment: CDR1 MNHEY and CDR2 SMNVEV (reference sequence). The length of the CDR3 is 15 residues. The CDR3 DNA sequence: TGTGCCAGCAGTTCCCCAAGAACTAGCACAGATACGCAGTATTTT. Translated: CASSSPRTSTDTQYF.

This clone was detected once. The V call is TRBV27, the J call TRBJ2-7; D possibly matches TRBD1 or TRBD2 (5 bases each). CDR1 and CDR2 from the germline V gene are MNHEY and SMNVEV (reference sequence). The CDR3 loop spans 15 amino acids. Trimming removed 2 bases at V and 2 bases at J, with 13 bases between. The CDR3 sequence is CASSLRPRGPYEQYF. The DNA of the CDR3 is TGTGCCAGCAGTTTACGCCCCCGGGGCCCCTACGAGCAGTACTTC.

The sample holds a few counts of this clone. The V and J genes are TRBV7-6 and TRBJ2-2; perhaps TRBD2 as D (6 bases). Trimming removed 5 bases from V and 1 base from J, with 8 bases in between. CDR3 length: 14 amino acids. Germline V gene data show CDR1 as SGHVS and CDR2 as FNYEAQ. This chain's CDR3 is CASSHGGNTGELFF. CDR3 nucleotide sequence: TGTGCCAGCAGCCACGGGGGGAACACCGGGGAGCTGTTTTTT.

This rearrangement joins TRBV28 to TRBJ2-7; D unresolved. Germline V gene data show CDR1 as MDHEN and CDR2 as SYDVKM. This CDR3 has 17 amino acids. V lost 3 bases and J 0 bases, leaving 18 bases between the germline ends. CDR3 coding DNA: TGTGCCAGCAGTTTCGTTGGCAGCCTCTTTCCCTCCTACGAGCAGTACTTC. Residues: CASSFVGSLFPSYEQYF.

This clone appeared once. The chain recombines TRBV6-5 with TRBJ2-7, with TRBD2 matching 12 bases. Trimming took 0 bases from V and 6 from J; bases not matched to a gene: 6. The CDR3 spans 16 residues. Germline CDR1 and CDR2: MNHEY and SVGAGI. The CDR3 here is CASSYSKTSGSGEQYF. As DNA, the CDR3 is TGTGCCAGCAGTTACTCGAAGACTAGCGGGAGTGGCGAGCAGTACTTC.

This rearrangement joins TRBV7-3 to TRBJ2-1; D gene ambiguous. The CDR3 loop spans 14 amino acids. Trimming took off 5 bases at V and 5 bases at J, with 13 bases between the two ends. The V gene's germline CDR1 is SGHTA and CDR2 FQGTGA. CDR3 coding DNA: TGTGCCAGCAGCCCGTCGCGAGCAAACAATGAGCAGTTCTTC. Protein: CASSPSRANNEQFF.

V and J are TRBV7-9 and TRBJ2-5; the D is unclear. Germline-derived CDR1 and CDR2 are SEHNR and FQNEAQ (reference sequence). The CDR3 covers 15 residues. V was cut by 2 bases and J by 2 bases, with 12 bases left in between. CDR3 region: CASSLSLTPQETQYF. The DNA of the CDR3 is TGTGCCAGCAGCTTATCTTTGACACCGCAAGAGACCCAGTACTTC.

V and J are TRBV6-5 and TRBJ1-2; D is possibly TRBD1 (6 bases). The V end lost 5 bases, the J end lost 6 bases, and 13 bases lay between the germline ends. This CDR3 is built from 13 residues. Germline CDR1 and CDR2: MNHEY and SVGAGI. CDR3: CASSIGTNNGYTF. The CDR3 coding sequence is TGTGCCAGCAGTATCGGGACAAATAATGGCTACACCTTC.

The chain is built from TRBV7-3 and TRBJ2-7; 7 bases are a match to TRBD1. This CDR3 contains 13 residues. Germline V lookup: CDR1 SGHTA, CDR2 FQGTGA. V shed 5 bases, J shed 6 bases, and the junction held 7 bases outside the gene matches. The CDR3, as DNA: TGTGCCAGCAGCCGGACAGGTACCTCCGAGCAGTACTTC. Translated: CASSRTGTSEQYF.

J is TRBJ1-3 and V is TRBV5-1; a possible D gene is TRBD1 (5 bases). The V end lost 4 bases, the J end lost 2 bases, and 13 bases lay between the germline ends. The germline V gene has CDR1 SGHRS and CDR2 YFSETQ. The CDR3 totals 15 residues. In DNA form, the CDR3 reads TGCGCCAGCAGCCAGGTGGGGGATGCTGGAAACACCATATATTTT. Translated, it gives CASSQVGDAGNTIYF. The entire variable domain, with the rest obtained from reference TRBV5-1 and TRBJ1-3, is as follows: KAGVTQTPRYLIKTRGQQVTLSCSPISGHRSVSWYQQTPGQGLQFLFEYFSETQRNKGNFPGRFSGRQFSNSRSEMNVSTLELGDSALYLCASSQVGDAGNTIYFGEGSWLTVV.

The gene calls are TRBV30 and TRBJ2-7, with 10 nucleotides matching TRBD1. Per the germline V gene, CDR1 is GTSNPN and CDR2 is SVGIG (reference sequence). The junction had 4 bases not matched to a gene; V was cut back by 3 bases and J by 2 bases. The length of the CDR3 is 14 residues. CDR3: CAWRWDRGPYEQYF. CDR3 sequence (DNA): TGTGCCTGGAGATGGGACAGGGGACCCTACGAGCAGTACTTC.

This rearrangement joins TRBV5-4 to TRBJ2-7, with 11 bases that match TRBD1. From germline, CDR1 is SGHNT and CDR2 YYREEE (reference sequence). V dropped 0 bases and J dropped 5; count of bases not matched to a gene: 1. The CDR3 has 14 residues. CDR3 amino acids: CASSLGTGGNEQYF. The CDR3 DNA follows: TGTGCCAGCAGCTTGGGGACAGGGGGCAACGAGCAGTACTTC.

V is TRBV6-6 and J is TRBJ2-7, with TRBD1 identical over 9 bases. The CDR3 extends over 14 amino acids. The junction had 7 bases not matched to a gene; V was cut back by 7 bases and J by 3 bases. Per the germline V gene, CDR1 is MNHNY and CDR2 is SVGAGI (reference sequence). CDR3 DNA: TGTGCCAGCAAGGGGGGACAGGGTCTCTACGAGCAGTACTTC. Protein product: CASKGGQGLYEQYF.

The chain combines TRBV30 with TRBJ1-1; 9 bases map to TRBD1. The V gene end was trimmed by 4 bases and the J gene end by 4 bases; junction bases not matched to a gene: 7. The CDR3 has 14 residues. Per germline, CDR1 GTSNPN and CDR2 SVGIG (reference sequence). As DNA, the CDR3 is TGTGCCTGGACTCAGCCGACAGGGGGCACTGAAGCTTTCTTT. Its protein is CAWTQPTGGTEAFF. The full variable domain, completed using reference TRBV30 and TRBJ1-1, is SQTIHQWPATLVQPVGSPLSLECTVEGTSNPNLYWYRQAAGRGLQLLFYSVGIGQISSEVPQNLSASRPQDRQFILSSKKLLLSDSGFYLCAWTQPTGGTEAFFGQGTRLTVV.

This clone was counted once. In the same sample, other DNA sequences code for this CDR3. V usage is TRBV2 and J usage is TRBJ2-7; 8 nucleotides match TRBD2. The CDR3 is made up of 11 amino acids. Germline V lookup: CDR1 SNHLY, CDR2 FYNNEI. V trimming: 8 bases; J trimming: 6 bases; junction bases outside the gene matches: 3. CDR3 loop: CASSAGGEQYF. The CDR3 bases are TGTGCCAGCTCCGCGGGGGGCGAGCAGTACTTC.

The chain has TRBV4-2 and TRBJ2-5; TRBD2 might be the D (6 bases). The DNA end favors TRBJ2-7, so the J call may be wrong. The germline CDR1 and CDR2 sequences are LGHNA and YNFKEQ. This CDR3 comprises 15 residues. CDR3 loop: CASSPRTSPTYEQYF. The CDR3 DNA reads TGTGCCAGCAGCCCTCGCACTAGCCCGACCTACGAGCAGTACTTC.

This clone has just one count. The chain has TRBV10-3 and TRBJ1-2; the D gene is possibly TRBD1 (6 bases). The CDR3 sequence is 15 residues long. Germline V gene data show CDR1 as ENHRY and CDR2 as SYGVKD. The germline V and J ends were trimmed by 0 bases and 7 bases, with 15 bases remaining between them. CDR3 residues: CAISESLGQGSGYTF. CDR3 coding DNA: TGTGCCATCAGTGAGTCGTTGGGACAAGGATCTGGCTACACCTTC.

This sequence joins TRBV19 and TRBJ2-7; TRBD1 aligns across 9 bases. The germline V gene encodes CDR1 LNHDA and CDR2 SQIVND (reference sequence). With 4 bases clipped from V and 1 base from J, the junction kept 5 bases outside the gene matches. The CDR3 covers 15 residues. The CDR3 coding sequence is TGTGCCAGTAGTACCAGACAGGGGGGATCCTACGAGCAGTACTTC. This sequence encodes CASSTRQGGSYEQYF.